The rows below give T cell receptor beta chains drawn from one sample of a study of T cell repertoires in cytomegalovirus infection. TCRdb re-called the reads with MiXCR, one entry per CDR3 protein. The sample carries roughly 320,000 distinct CDR3 sequences, over 7.5% recorded once. The sequenced material came from PBMCs. All receptors derive from a human donor in good health (CMV status not recorded). Some clones in this sample may be carry-over from other donors' samples. Each CDR3 is given with its conserved first and last residue. The order of the fields is D gene, J gene, clone size, V gene, CDR3 protein, CDR3 DNA. A D gene is named only where the DNA matches it firmly. Clone size is not always given. Where it is, it says once, few, many or a class for expanded clones.

D gene: NA
J gene: TRBJ2-7
clone size: many
V gene: TRBV7-8
CDR3 protein: CASSLDYPGASREQYF
CDR3 DNA: TGTGCCAGCAGCTTAGATTATCCAGGGGCCTCTCGGGAGCAGTACTTC

D gene: NA
J gene: TRBJ2-7
clone size: NA
V gene: TRBV29-1
CDR3 protein: CSVRSSYEQYF
CDR3 DNA: TGCAGCGTAAGAAGCTCCTACGAGCAGTACTTC

D gene: TRBD2
J gene: TRBJ2-5
clone size: NA
V gene: TRBV7-9
CDR3 protein: CASSLASGKETQYF
CDR3 DNA: TGTGCCAGCAGCTTAGCGAGCGGGAAAGAGACCCAGTACTTC

D gene: NA
J gene: TRBJ1-6
clone size: NA
V gene: TRBV7-6
CDR3 protein: CASRPAKRRDSPLHF
CDR3 DNA: TGTGCCAGCAGGCCCGCAAAGAGGCGGGATTCACCCCTCCACTTT

D gene: TRBD1
J gene: TRBJ2-5
clone size: many
V gene: TRBV7-2
CDR3 protein: CASSWNRDRQETQYF
CDR3 DNA: TGTGCCAGCAGCTGGAACCGGGACAGACAAGAGACCCAGTACTTC

D gene: NA
J gene: TRBJ2-7
clone size: NA
V gene: TRBV7-2
CDR3 protein: CASSPLTRGEQYF
CDR3 DNA: TGTGCCAGCAGCCCACTGACGAGGGGCGAGCAGTACTTC

D gene: NA
J gene: TRBJ2-1
clone size: few
V gene: TRBV9
CDR3 protein: CASSARVYSYNEQFF
CDR3 DNA: TGTGCCAGCAGCGCTCGGGTCTACTCCTACAATGAGCAGTTCTTC

D gene: TRBD1
J gene: TRBJ2-7
clone size: medium-sized
V gene: TRBV11-2
CDR3 protein: CASSLTLTRTGRDEQYF
CDR3 DNA: TGTGCCAGCAGCTTGACCCTGACGAGGACAGGAAGGGACGAGCAGTACTTC

D gene: NA
J gene: TRBJ1-1
clone size: NA
V gene: TRBV5-1
CDR3 protein: CASSSRQINTEAFF
CDR3 DNA: TGCGCCAGCAGCAGCCGACAGATTAACACTGAAGCTTTCTTT

D gene: NA
J gene: TRBJ2-4
clone size: many
V gene: TRBV25-1
CDR3 protein: CASRAGPHKNIQYF
CDR3 DNA: TGTGCCAGCAGAGCCGGGCCTCACAAAAACATTCAGTACTTC

D gene: NA
J gene: TRBJ1-1
clone size: NA
V gene: TRBV7-9
CDR3 protein: CASSLGRIAAAFF
CDR3 DNA: TGTGCCAGCAGCCTCGGGCGGATCGCGGCAGCTTTCTTT

D gene: TRBD2
J gene: TRBJ2-1
clone size: NA
V gene: TRBV11-3
CDR3 protein: CASSIGTSGRRYNEQFF
CDR3 DNA: TGTGCCAGCAGCATCGGGACTAGCGGGAGGAGATACAATGAGCAGTTCTTC

D gene: NA
J gene: TRBJ2-3
clone size: many
V gene: TRBV7-2
CDR3 protein: CASSLVGTDTQYF
CDR3 DNA: TGTGCCAGCAGCTTGGTGGGCACAGATACGCAGTATTTT

D gene: TRBD1
J gene: TRBJ1-2
clone size: many
V gene: TRBV11-1
CDR3 protein: CASSADRGATGYTF
CDR3 DNA: TGTGCCAGCAGCGCCGACAGGGGGGCGACTGGCTACACCTTC

D gene: NA
J gene: TRBJ2-7
clone size: many
V gene: TRBV9
CDR3 protein: CASSVGVVESEQYF
CDR3 DNA: TGTGCCAGCAGCGTAGGTGTGGTAGAAAGCGAGCAGTACTTC

D gene: NA
J gene: TRBJ2-1
clone size: few
V gene: TRBV7-2
CDR3 protein: CASSTGLKFF
CDR3 DNA: TGTGCCAGCAGCACGGGACTTAAGTTCTTC

D gene: NA
J gene: TRBJ2-3
clone size: many
V gene: TRBV7-2
CDR3 protein: CASSPNRGAGRDTQYF
CDR3 DNA: TGTGCCAGCAGCCCAAATCGTGGAGCGGGTAGAGATACGCAGTATTTT

D gene: TRBD1
J gene: TRBJ2-3
clone size: many
V gene: TRBV7-6
CDR3 protein: CATGRGMSTDTQYF
CDR3 DNA: TGTGCCACTGGCAGGGGGATGAGCACAGATACGCAGTATTTT